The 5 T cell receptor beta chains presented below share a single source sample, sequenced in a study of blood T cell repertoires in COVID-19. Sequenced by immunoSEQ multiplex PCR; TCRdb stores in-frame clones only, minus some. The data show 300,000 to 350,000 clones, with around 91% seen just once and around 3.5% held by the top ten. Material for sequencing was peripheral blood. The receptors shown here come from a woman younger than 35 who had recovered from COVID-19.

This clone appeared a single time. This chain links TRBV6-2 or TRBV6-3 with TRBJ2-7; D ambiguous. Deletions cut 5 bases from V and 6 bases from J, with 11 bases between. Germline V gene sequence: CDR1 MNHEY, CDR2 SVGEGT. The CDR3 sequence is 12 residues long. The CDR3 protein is CASSNPNGEQYV. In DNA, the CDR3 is TGTGCCAGCAGTAATCCTAACGGCGAGCAGTACGTC.

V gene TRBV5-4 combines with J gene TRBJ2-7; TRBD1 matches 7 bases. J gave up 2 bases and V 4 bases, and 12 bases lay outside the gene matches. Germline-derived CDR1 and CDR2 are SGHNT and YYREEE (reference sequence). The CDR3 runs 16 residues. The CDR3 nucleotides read TGTGCCAGCAGCGTCGGCAAGGGACAGCTAACCTACGAGCAGTACGTC. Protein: CASSVGKGQLTYEQYV.

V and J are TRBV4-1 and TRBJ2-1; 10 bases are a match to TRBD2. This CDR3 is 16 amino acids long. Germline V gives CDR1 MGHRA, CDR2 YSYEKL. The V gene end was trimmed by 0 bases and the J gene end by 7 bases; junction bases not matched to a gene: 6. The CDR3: CASSQDMSGRVNEQFF. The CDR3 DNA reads TGCGCCAGCAGCCAAGATATGAGCGGGAGGGTGAATGAGCAGTTCTTC.

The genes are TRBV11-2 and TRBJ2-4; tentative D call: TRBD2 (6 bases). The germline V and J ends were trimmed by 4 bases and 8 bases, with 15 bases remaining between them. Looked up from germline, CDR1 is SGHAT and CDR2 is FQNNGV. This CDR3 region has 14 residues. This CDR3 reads CASSSGVSRYIQYF. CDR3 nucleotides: TGTGCCAGCAGCTCGGGGGTTTCTAGATACATTCAGTACTTC.

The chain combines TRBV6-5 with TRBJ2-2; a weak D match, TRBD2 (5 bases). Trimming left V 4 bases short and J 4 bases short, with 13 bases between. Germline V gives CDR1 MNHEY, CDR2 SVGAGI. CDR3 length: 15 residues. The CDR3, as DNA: TGTGCCAGCAGTTCGGGAAGTAGCTTCACCGGGGAGCTGTTTTTT. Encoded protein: CASSSGSSFTGELFF.